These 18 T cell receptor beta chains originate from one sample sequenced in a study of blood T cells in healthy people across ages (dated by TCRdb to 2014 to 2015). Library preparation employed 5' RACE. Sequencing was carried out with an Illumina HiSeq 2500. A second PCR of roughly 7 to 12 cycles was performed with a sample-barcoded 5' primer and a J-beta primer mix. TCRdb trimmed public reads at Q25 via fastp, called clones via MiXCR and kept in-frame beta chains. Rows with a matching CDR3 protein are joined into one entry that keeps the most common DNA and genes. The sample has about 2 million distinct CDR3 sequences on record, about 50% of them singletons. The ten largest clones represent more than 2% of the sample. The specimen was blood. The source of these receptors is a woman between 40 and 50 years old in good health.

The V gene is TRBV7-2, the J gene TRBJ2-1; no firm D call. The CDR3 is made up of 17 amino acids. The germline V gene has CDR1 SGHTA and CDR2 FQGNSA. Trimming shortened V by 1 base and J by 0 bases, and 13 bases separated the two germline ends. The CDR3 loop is CASSLVSTSSSYNEQFF. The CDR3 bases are TGTGCCAGCAGCTTAGTATCTACATCGAGCTCCTACAATGAGCAGTTCTTC.

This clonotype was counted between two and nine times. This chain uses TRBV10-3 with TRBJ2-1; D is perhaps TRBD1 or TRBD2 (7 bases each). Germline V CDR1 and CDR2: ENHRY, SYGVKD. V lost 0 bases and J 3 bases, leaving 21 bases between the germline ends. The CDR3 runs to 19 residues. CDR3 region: CAISESGRGQGGFYNEQFF. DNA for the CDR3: TGTGCCATCAGTGAGTCGGGGAGGGGTCAGGGGGGCTTCTACAATGAGCAGTTCTTC.

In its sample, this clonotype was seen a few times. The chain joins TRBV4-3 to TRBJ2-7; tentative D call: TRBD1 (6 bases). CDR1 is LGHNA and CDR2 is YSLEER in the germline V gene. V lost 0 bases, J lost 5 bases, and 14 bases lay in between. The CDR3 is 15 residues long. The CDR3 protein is CASSQDGPGVNEQYF. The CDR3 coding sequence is TGCGCCAGCAGCCAAGATGGGCCAGGGGTCAACGAGCAGTACTTC.

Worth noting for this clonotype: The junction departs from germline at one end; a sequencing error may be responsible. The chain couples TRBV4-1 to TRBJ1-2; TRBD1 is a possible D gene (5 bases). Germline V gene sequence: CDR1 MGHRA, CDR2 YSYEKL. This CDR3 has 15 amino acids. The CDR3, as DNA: TGCGCCTGCAGCCAAGAATGGGGGTCGTACTATGGCTACACCTTC. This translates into CACSQEWGSYYGYTF.

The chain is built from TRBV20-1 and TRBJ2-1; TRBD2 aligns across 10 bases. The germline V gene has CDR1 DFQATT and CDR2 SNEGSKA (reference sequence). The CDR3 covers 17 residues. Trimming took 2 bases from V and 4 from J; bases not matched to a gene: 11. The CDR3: CSARTTYPGLAYNEQFF. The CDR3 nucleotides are TGCAGTGCTAGAACAACTTATCCGGGACTAGCGTACAATGAGCAGTTCTTC.

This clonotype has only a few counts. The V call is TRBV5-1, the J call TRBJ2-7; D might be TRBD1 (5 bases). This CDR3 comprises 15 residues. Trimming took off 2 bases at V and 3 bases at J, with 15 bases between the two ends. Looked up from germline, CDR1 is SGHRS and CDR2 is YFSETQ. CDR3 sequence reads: CASSFSREGYYEQYF. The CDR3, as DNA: TGCGCCAGCAGCTTCTCCAGGGAAGGATACTACGAGCAGTACTTC.

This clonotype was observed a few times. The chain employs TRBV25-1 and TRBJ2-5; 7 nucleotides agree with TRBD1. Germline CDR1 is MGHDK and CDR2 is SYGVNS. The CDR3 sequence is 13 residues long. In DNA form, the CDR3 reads TGTGCTACAAACAGGGGAGCGGAGGAGACCCAGTACTTC. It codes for CATNRGAEETQYF.

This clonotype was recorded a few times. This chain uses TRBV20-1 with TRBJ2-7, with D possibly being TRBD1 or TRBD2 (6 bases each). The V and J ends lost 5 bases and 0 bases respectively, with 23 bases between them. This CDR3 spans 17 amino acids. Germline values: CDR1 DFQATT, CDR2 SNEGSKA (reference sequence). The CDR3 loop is CSAGEPKGGRSSYEQYF. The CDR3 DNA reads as TGCAGTGCTGGGGAACCCAAGGGGGGCAGGAGCTCCTACGAGCAGTACTTC.

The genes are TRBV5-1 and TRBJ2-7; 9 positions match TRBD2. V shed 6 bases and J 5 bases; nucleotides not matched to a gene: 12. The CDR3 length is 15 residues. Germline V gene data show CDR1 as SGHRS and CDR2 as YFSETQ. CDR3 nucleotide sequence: TGCGCCAGCACCCTAAGTGGGTTAGCGGGGGACGAGCAGTACTTC. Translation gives CASTLSGLAGDEQYF.

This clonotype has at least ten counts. The CDR3 DNA reads TGTGCCAGCAGCCAGGGGGGGTACCAAGAGACCCAGTACTTC. Translated, it gives CASSQGGYQETQYF. The rearrangement joins TRBV4-2 to TRBJ2-5; 7 bases line up with TRBD2. Germline assignment: CDR1 LGHNA and CDR2 YNFKEQ. J gave up 0 bases and V 3 bases, and 1 base lay outside the gene matches. The CDR3 is 14 amino acids.

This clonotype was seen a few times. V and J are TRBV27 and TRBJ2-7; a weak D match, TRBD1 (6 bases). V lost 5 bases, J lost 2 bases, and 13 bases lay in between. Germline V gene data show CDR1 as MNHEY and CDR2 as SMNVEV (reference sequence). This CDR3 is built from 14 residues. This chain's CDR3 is CASSPGTKTYEQYF. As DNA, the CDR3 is TGTGCCAGCAGTCCAGGGACAAAGACCTACGAGCAGTACTTC.

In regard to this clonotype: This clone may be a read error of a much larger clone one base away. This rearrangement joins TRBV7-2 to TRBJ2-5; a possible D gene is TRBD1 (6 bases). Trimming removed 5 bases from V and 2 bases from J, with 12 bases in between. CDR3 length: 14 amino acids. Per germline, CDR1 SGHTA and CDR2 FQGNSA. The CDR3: CASSPGQMQETQYF. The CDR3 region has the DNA TGTGCCAGCAGCCCCGGACAGATGCAAGAGACCCAGTACTTC.

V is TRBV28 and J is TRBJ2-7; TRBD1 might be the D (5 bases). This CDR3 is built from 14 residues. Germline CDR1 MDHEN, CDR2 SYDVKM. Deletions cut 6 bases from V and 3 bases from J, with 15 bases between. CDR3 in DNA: TGTGCCAGCAGCCAGGGCCGCTTCGTCTACGAGCAGTACTTC. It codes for CASSQGRFVYEQYF.

The CDR3 nucleotides are TGCAGTGCTAGTACCAAACTAGCGGGGGCCAATGAGCAGTTCTTC. Its protein is CSASTKLAGANEQFF. The chain is built from TRBV20-1 and TRBJ2-1; 11 bases align to TRBD2. Germline-derived CDR1 and CDR2 are DFQATT and SNEGSKA (reference sequence). J lost 6 bases, V lost 3 bases, and 7 bases had no gene match. There are 15 residues in the CDR3.

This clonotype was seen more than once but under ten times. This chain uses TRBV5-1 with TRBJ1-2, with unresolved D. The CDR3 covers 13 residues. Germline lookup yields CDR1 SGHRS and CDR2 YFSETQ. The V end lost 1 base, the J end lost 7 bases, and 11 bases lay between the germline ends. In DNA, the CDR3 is TGCGCCAGCAGCTTGTACGGGCCAGGTGGCTACACCTTC. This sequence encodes CASSLYGPGGYTF.

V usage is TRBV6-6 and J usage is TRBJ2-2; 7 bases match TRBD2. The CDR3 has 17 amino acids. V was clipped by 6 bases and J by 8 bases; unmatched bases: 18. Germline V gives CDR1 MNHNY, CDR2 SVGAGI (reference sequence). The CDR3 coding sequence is TGTGCCAGCAGCCCACGAGACGTTCTAGGGAGGGCTGGGGAGCTGTTTTTT. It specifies CASSPRDVLGRAGELFF.

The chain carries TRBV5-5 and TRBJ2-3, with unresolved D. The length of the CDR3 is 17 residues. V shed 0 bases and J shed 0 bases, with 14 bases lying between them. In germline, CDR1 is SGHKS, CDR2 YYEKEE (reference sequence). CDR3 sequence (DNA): TGTGCCAGCAGCTTGGCGCCCGCAGGTTCTAGCACAGATACGCAGTATTTT. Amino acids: CASSLAPAGSSTDTQYF.

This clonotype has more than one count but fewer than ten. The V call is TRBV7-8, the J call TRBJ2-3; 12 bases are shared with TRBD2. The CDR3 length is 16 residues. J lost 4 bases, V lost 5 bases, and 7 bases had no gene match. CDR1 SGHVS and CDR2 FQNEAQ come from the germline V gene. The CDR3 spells CASSASSGGGPDTQYF. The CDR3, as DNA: TGTGCCAGCAGCGCCTCTAGCGGGGGGGGACCAGATACGCAGTATTTT.